The source of this TCR beta chain is a study of cytomegalovirus exposure and HLA in healthy donors. Use of 60 Vbeta and 13 Jbeta primers characterized the PCR. Produced via immunoSEQ multiplex PCR; TCRdb's table is partial and in-frame only. The data show about 77,000 clones, with approximately 78% seen just once and almost 4.5% held by the top ten. Findings and limits, study-wide: Later analysis identified a missense DCLRE1C variant that was linked to TCR beta V- and J-gene trimming.

V trimming: 5 bases; J trimming: 5 bases; junction bases outside the gene matches: 6. CDR3 size: 14 residues. CDR1 SGHTA and CDR2 FQGNSA come from the germline V gene. This clone has a single count. Its specificity is unknown. This receptor was taken from a man aged 35 to 55 in good health and CMV-seronegative. The material sequenced was PBMCs. J is TRBJ2-5 and V is TRBV7-2, with 9 bases aligning to TRBD2. The CDR3 reads CASSTPGLAETQYF. The CDR3 coding sequence is TGTGCCAGCAGCACGCCGGGACTAGCTGAGACCCAGTACTTC.